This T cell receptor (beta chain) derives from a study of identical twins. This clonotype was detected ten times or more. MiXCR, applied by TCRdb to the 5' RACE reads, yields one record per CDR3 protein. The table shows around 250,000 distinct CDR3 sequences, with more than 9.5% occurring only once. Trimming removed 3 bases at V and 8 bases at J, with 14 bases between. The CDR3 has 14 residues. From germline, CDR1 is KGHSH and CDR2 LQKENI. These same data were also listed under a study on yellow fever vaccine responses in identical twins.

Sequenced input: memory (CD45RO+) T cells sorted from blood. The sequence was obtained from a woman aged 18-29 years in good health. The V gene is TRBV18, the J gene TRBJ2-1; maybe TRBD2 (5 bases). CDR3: CASSPPITSHEQFF. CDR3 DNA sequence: TGTGCCAGCTCACCCCCCATTACTAGTCATGAGCAGTTCTTC.